This TCR beta chain was documented in a study of blood T cell repertoires in COVID-19. Study context: Samples representing acute and convalescent COVID-19 were sourced from the United States, Italy and Spain. PBMCs, B-cell-depleted T cells, or T cells were the source of the cDNA or gDNA that made up the material.

The CDR3 spans 16 residues. The ends lost 4 bases at V and 2 bases at J; junction bases unmatched: 8. Germline lookup yields CDR1 MNHEY and CDR2 SMNVEV (reference sequence). Under the authors' procedure: Nucleated cell counts were estimated from reference gene primer amplification. This table comes from immunoSEQ multiplex PCR, and its TCRdb copy is limited to in-frame clones, with some not included. V and J calls and clone size come straight from that table; D and trimming were deduced from the DNA. In the table there are about 160,000 clones, roughly four fifths of which are singletons. The sequencing sample was made of peripheral blood. The clonotype comes from a human donor in a cohort sampled during active COVID-19. The chain uses TRBV27 and TRBJ2-4; 7 bases line up with TRBD1. DNA for the CDR3: TGTGCCAGCAGTTCACAGGGGTCTAAGCCCAAAAACATTCAGTACTTC. The encoded protein is CASSSQGSKPKNIQYF.